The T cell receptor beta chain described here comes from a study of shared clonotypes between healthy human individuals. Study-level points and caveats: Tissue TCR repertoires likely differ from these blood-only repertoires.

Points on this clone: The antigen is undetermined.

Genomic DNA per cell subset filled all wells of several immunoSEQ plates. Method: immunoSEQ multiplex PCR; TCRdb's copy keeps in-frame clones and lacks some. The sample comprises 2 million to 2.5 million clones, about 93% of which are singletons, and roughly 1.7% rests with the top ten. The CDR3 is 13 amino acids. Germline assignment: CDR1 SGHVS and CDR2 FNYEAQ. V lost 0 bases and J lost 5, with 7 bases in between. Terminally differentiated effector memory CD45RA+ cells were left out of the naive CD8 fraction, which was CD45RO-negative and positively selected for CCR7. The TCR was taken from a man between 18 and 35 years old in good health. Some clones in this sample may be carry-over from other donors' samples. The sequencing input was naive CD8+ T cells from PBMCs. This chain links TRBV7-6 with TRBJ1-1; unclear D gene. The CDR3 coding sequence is TGTGCCAGCAGCTTAGCTGGGGTGACTGAAGCTTTCTTT. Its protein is CASSLAGVTEAFF.